This passage covers 25 T cell receptor beta chains from one sample sequenced in a study of shared clonotypes between healthy human individuals. This table comes from immunoSEQ multiplex PCR, and its TCRdb copy is limited to in-frame clones, with some not included. The sample records 2 million to 2.5 million clones, 85% to 95% being singletons. The sequenced sample consisted of naive CD4+ T cells from PBMCs. Subset noted: CD45RA+ positively selected. These receptors came from a man aged 18 to 29 in good health. Some clones in this sample may be carry-over from other donors' samples.

The chain links TRBV5-1 to TRBJ2-2; TRBD2 might be the D (6 bases). V lost 3 bases to trimming and J lost 4 bases, with 16 bases between them. CDR1 and CDR2 from the germline V gene are SGHRS and YFSETQ. CDR3 size: 16 residues. In DNA, the CDR3 is TGCGCCAGCAGCTCGGTAGAGACAGCGGGCACCGGGGAGCTGTTTTTT. It codes for CASSSVETAGTGELFF.

This sequence joins TRBV5-1 and TRBJ2-3, with D maybe TRBD2 (5 bases). This CDR3 is built from 13 residues. CDR1 is SGHRS and CDR2 is YFSETQ in the germline V gene. V was pared by 4 bases and J by 6 bases, with 12 bases between. The chain's CDR3 is CASSMTIRDTQYF. CDR3 in DNA: TGCGCCAGCAGCATGACTATAAGGGATACGCAGTATTTT.

The V and J genes are TRBV28 and TRBJ1-5, with 7 bases aligning to TRBD1. Germline V gene sequence: CDR1 MDHEN, CDR2 SYDVKM. V gave up 3 bases and J gave up 2 bases; unmatched junction bases: 10. This CDR3 region has 17 residues. CDR3 sequence (DNA): TGTGCCAGCAGTTTTGGGGCAAGGGGGCGCGGCAATCAGCCCCAGCATTTT. Translated, it gives CASSFGARGRGNQPQHF.

V gene TRBV18 combines with J gene TRBJ2-1; 8 positions match TRBD1. The CDR3 is 16 amino acids. Per the germline V gene, CDR1 is KGHSH and CDR2 is LQKENI. The junction had 7 bases not matched to a gene; V was cut back by 4 bases and J by 2 bases. CDR3 protein: CASSRIQGVAYNEQFF. Here the CDR3 DNA reads TGTGCCAGCTCACGAATACAGGGGGTGGCCTACAATGAGCAGTTCTTC.

This chain joins TRBV6-1 and TRBJ2-7; 7 nucleotides align to TRBD2. The CDR3 extends over 14 amino acids. V shed 7 bases, J shed 0 bases, and the junction held 6 bases outside the gene matches. From germline, CDR1 is MNHNS and CDR2 SASEGT. The CDR3 protein is CASNRAGSSYEQYF. The CDR3 DNA sequence: TGTGCCAGCAACAGAGCGGGAAGCTCCTACGAGCAGTACTTC.

The chain has TRBV9 and TRBJ2-7, with D hard to call. The V end lost 4 bases, the J end lost 3 bases, and 17 bases lay between the germline ends. In germline, CDR1 is SGDLS, CDR2 YYNGEE. This CDR3 comprises 15 residues. This CDR3 reads CASSQGQTRIYEQYF. The CDR3 DNA reads as TGTGCCAGCAGCCAAGGGCAGACTCGGATCTACGAGCAGTACTTC.

This chain joins TRBV18 and TRBJ1-1; 12 bases are shared with TRBD1. The junction had 5 bases not matched to a gene; V was cut back by 5 bases and J by 4 bases. The CDR3 is 15 amino acids. Germline V gives CDR1 KGHSH, CDR2 LQKENI. This CDR3 reads CASSTGQGASTEAFF. In nucleotides, the CDR3 is TGTGCCAGCTCAACGGGACAGGGGGCATCCACTGAAGCTTTCTTT.

The chain joins TRBV18 to TRBJ1-5, with D perhaps TRBD1 (5 bases). Trimming pared 5 bases from V and 3 bases from J, leaving 8 bases between. The CDR3 extends over 13 amino acids. CDR1 is KGHSH, CDR2 LQKENI, per germline. The CDR3 DNA sequence: TGTGCCAGCTCAGGGGACGCCAATCAGCCCCAGCATTTT. It is translated as CASSGDANQPQHF.

This chain links TRBV5-6 with TRBJ2-5, with 9 bases fitting TRBD2. The CDR3 is 16 residues long. J was trimmed by 4 bases and V by 0 bases; bases with no gene match: 7. The germline V gene has CDR1 SGHDT and CDR2 YYEEEE. The CDR3 DNA is TGTGCCAGCAGCTTGGCGGGCGGGAGGGCCGTAGAGACCCAGTACTTC. This sequence encodes CASSLAGGRAVETQYF.

The CDR3 here is CASSLGSHGLGEQYF. In nucleotides, the CDR3 is TGTGCCAGCAGCTTAGGGTCACATGGTCTGGGCGAGCAGTACTTC. The chain couples TRBV7-6 to TRBJ2-7; no firm D call. CDR3 length equals 15 residues. V was pared by 1 base and J by 6 bases, with 16 bases between. The germline V gene encodes CDR1 SGHVS and CDR2 FNYEAQ.

As concerns this clone: An end of the junction differs from the germline gene, which may be a read error. V and J are TRBV28 and TRBJ2-7; 12 nucleotides agree with TRBD2. CDR1 and CDR2 (germline): MDHEN, SYDVKM. The CDR3 runs 15 residues. CDR3 residues: CATSSASGRAYEQYF. CDR3 in DNA: TGTGCCACCAGTAGCGCTAGCGGGAGGGCCTACGAGCAGTACTTC.

The chain links TRBV28 to TRBJ2-3, with D tentatively TRBD1 (6 bases). The CDR3 covers 16 residues. Trimming left V 2 bases short and J 1 base short, with 13 bases between. Germline lookup yields CDR1 MDHEN and CDR2 SYDVKM. CDR3 region: CASSLGISGGTDTQYF. Here the CDR3 DNA reads TGTGCCAGCAGTTTAGGCATTTCAGGGGGCACAGATACGCAGTATTTT.

The chain carries TRBV28 and TRBJ1-2; D might be TRBD1 (5 bases). V shed 2 bases and J shed 3 bases, with 13 bases lying between them. Germline V lookup: CDR1 MDHEN, CDR2 SYDVKM. The CDR3 sequence is 15 residues long. The CDR3 reads CASSLGRAGHYGYTF. CDR3 DNA sequence: TGTGCCAGCAGTTTAGGCAGGGCAGGACACTATGGCTACACCTTC.

The count of this clone is one. This rearrangement joins TRBV7-2 to TRBJ2-2; D gene uncertain. V was pared by 2 bases and J by 6 bases, with 7 bases between. This CDR3 contains 13 residues. The V gene's germline CDR1 is SGHTA and CDR2 FQGNSA. The CDR3 region is CASSLSSSGELFF. CDR3 DNA: TGTGCCAGCAGCTTAAGCAGTTCCGGGGAGCTGTTTTTT. Filled out from reference TRBV7-2 and TRBJ2-2, the complete variable domain reads GAGVSQSPSNKVTEKGKDVELRCDPISGHTALYWYRQSLGQGLEFLIYFQGNSAPDKSGLPSDRFSAERTGGSVSTLTIQRTQQEDSAVYLCASSLSSSGELFFGEGSRLTVL.

The V call is TRBV15, the J call TRBJ2-1; D ambiguous. V was clipped by 0 bases and J by 6 bases, with 12 bases between them. CDR1 is LNHNV and CDR2 is YYDKDF in the germline V gene (reference sequence). This CDR3 comprises 15 residues. CDR3 in amino acids: CATSRESLNSNEQFF. CDR3 coding DNA: TGTGCCACCAGCAGAGAATCACTTAACAGCAATGAGCAGTTCTTC. Full variable domain (rest looked up from reference TRBV15 and TRBJ2-1): DAMVIQNPRYQVTQFGKPVTLSCSQTLNHNVMYWYQQKSSQAPKLLFHYYDKDFNNEADTPDNFQSRRPNTSFCFLDIRSPGLGDTAMYLCATSRESLNSNEQFFGPGTRLTVL.

Note on this clone: Other nucleotide sequences in the sample specify the same CDR3. V gene TRBV6-5 combines with J gene TRBJ2-3; no clear D. CDR1 is MNHEY, CDR2 SVGAGI, per germline. The length of the CDR3 is 13 residues. Trimming took 4 bases from V and 4 from J, leaving 9 bases between them. CDR3 region: CASSSPGADTQYF. The CDR3 coding sequence is TGTGCCAGCAGTTCCCCGGGCGCAGATACGCAGTATTTT.

The chain couples TRBV27 to TRBJ2-5; 9 nucleotides match TRBD2. The germline gives CDR1 MNHEY, CDR2 SMNVEV (reference sequence). The CDR3 runs to 13 residues. The V segment lost 6 bases and the J segment 4 bases; nucleotides outside the gene matches: 3. Here the CDR3 DNA reads TGTGCCAGCAGGTTACTAGCGGGAGAGACCCAGTACTTC. Protein: CASRLLAGETQYF.

The CDR3 loop is CASSFSPGGWEKLFF. CDR3 DNA sequence: TGTGCCAGCAGCTTTTCTCCGGGTGGTTGGGAAAAACTGTTTTTT. The J gene is TRBJ1-4, the V gene TRBV7-9; no reliable D call. CDR3 length: 15 residues. With 3 bases removed from V and 8 bases from J, the gap between germline ends came to 16 bases. The germline V gene encodes CDR1 SEHNR and CDR2 FQNEAQ (reference sequence). Drawing the rest from reference TRBV7-9 and TRBJ1-4, the complete variable domain is DTGVSQNPRHKITKRGQNVTFRCDPISEHNRLYWYRQTLGQGPEFLTYFQNEAQLEKSRLLSDRFSAERPKGSFSTLEIQRTEQGDSAMYLCASSFSPGGWEKLFFGSGTQLSVL.

This chain connects TRBV7-9 to TRBJ1-5; a weak D match, TRBD1 (5 bases). The CDR3 is 16 residues long. Germline assignment: CDR1 SEHNR and CDR2 FQNEAQ (reference sequence). Trimming removed 5 bases from V and 3 bases from J, with 17 bases in between. The chain's CDR3 is CASSPHGAAYNQPQHF. In DNA form, the CDR3 reads TGTGCCAGCAGCCCTCACGGGGCAGCGTACAATCAGCCCCAGCATTTT.

V gene TRBV7-3 combines with J gene TRBJ2-7; the D call may be TRBD1 or TRBD2 (5 bases each). The CDR3 sequence is 18 residues long. Germline V lookup: CDR1 SGHTA, CDR2 FQGTGA. Trimming stripped 1 base from V and 7 bases from J, with 26 bases between. The CDR3 loop reads CASSLISPAGGEPYEQYF. In DNA, the CDR3 is TGTGCCAGCAGCTTAATCTCCCCCGCTGGGGGAGAACCGTATGAGCAGTACTTC.

The CDR3 loop is CASGRTSGSYEQYF. The CDR3 DNA follows: TGTGCCAGCGGGCGGACTAGCGGCTCCTACGAGCAGTACTTC. V gene TRBV7-2 combines with J gene TRBJ2-7; 10 bases agree with TRBD2. V trimming: 8 bases; J trimming: 0 bases; junction bases outside the gene matches: 4. The length of the CDR3 is 14 residues. Looked up from germline, CDR1 is SGHTA and CDR2 is FQGNSA.

This clone was picked up a small number of times. The CDR3 DNA reads as TGCGCCAGCAGCCAAGTATCTCCCAGGGTGGGCAATCAGCCCCAGCATTTT. Amino acid sequence: CASSQVSPRVGNQPQHF. The rearrangement joins TRBV4-1 to TRBJ1-5; a possible D gene is TRBD1 (5 bases). This CDR3 spans 17 amino acids. The germline V gene has CDR1 MGHRA and CDR2 YSYEKL. V was pared by 1 base and J by 2 bases, with 15 bases between.

The chain has TRBV7-3 and TRBJ2-6; tentatively, D is TRBD1 (5 bases). Trimming stripped 3 bases from V and 2 bases from J, with 8 bases between. This CDR3 is 15 amino acids long. From germline, CDR1 is SGHTA and CDR2 FQGTGA. In DNA, the CDR3 is TGTGCCAGCAGCTTTCAGGGCGCTGGGGCCAACGTCCTGACTTTC. Its protein is CASSFQGAGANVLTF.

This chain links TRBV6-5 with TRBJ2-1; 8 bases fit TRBD2. J lost 4 bases, V lost 0 bases, and 5 bases had no gene match. This CDR3 has 16 residues. CDR1 MNHEY and CDR2 SVGAGI come from the germline V gene. The DNA of the CDR3 is TGTGCCAGCAGTTACTCGGGTACTAGCGGTTACAATGAGCAGTTCTTC. Protein sequence: CASSYSGTSGYNEQFF.

The gene calls are TRBV4-1 and TRBJ2-7, with 7 bases matching TRBD2. The CDR3 covers 13 residues. Germline V gene sequence: CDR1 MGHRA, CDR2 YSYEKL. Trimming removed 3 bases from V and 3 bases from J; junction bases left unmatched: 2. CDR3 in amino acids: CASSQWGGYEQYF. The CDR3 DNA follows: TGCGCCAGCAGCCAGTGGGGGGGCTACGAGCAGTACTTC.